This T cell receptor (beta chain) derives from a study of T cells after yellow fever vaccination. CDR1 and CDR2 (germline): SGHRS, YFSETQ. The CDR3 extends over 16 amino acids. The V segment lost 0 bases and the J segment 2 bases; nucleotides outside the gene matches: 5. From the 5' RACE reads, TCRdb called clonotypes with MiXCR, one entry per CDR3 protein. This sample carries hundreds of thousands of distinct CDR3 sequences, about 12% of them seen once, and the ten largest clones take 2.5% to 3.5%. Source: CD4+ T cells sorted from PBMCs, taken 15 days after the yellow fever booster vaccination. V and J are TRBV5-1 and TRBJ2-3; 8 positions match TRBD2. This TCR was recovered from a man between 18 and 29 years old who received the YFV17D yellow fever vaccine. The CDR3 nucleotides read TGCGCCAGCAGCTTGGGGGGACTAGTCCCCACAGATACGCAGTATTTT. Residues: CASSLGGLVPTDTQYF.